This TCR beta chain was sequenced in a study of vaccination and CD4 T cells after COVID-19. Turning to the study itself: Four females and six males made up the convalescents, two of whom were Hispanic.

Treatment reported: 10-day PBMC culture with coronavirus spike peptide pools or control peptides (ViraFEST assay). Per-well cultures of under 2.5 million PBMCs received about 9.5 IU/ml IL-2 and approximately 9.1 ug/ml peptide pools. Cultured CD4+ T-cell DNA underwent Oncomine TCR Beta short-read sequencing. From the PCR reads, TCRdb called clonotypes with MiXCR, one entry per CDR3 protein. Here the sample spans 5,700 or so distinct CDR3 sequences, approximately 48% being singletons. Concerning this clonotype: The target antigen is unknown.

This TCR was recovered from a human donor who had recovered from COVID-19. The sample was CD4+ T cells from blood, cultured in vitro.

The CDR3 DNA reads TGTGCCAGCAGGGGACAGACAACTAATGAAAAACTGTTTTTT. This codes for CASRGQTTNEKLFF. J is TRBJ1-4 and V is TRBV6-1; 7 bases are shared with TRBD1. CDR3 length equals 14 residues. J lost 0 bases, V lost 6 bases, and 1 base had no gene match. Germline V gives CDR1 MNHNS, CDR2 SASEGT.